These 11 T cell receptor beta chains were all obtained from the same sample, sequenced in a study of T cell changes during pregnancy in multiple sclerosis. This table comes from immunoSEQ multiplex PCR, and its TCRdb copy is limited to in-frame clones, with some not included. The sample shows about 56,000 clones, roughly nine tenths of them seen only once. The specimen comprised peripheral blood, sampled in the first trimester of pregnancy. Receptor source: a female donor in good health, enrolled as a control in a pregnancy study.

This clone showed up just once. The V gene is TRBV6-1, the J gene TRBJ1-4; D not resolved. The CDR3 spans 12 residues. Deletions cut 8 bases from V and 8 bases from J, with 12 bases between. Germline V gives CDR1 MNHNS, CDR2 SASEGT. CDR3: CASARTGEKLFF. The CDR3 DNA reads TGTGCCAGCGCACGGACGGGGGAAAAACTGTTTTTT.

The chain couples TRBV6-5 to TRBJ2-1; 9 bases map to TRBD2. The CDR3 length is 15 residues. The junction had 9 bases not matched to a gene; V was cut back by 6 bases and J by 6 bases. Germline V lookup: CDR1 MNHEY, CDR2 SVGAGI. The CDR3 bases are TGTGCCAGCAGCCCCTCGGGACTAGCCACCAATGAGCAGTTCTTC. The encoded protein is CASSPSGLATNEQFF.

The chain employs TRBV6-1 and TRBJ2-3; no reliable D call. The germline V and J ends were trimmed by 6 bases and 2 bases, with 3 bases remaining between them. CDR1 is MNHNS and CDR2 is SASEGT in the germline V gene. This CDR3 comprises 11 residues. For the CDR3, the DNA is TGTGCCAGCAGCCTCACAGATACGCAGTATTTT. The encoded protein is CASSLTDTQYF.

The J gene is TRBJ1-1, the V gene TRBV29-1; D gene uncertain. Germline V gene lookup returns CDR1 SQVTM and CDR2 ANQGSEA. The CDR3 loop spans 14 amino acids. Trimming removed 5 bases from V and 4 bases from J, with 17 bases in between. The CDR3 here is CSVWADPAGTEAFF. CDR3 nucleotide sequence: TGCAGCGTTTGGGCCGACCCAGCGGGCACTGAAGCTTTCTTT.

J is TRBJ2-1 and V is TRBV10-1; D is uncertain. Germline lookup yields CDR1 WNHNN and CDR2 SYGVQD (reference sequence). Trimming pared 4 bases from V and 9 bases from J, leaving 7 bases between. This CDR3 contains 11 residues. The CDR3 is CASSGGGEQFF. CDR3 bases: TGCGCCAGCAGTGGTGGCGGTGAGCAGTTCTTC.

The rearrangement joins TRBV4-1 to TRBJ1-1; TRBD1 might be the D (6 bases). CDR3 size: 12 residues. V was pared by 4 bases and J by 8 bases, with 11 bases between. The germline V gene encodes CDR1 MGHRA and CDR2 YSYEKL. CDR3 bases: TGCGCCAGCAGCCCTGGACAGCTAGAAGCTTTCTTT. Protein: CASSPGQLEAFF.

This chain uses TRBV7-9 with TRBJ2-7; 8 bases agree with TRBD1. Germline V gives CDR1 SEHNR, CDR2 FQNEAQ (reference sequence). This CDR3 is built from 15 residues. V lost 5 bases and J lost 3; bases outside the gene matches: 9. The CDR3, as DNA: TGTGCCAGCAGCCGTTCGACAGGGGCAGGCTACGAGCAGTACTTC. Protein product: CASSRSTGAGYEQYF.

This CDR3 is CASSNGQGVNGYTF. The CDR3 nucleotides are TGTGCCAGCAGCAATGGACAGGGGGTGAATGGCTACACCTTC. The chain joins TRBV7-2 to TRBJ1-2; 10 nucleotides agree with TRBD1. Losses at the gene ends were 5 bases for V and 6 bases for J; bases not matched to a gene: 6. Germline assignment: CDR1 SGHTA and CDR2 FQGNSA. The CDR3 length is 14 residues. Supplemented by reference TRBV7-2 and TRBJ1-2, the full variable domain reads GAGVSQSPSNKVTEKGKDVELRCDPISGHTALYWYRQSLGQGLEFLIYFQGNSAPDKSGLPSDRFSAERTGGSVSTLTIQRTQQEDSAVYLCASSNGQGVNGYTFGSGTRLTVV.

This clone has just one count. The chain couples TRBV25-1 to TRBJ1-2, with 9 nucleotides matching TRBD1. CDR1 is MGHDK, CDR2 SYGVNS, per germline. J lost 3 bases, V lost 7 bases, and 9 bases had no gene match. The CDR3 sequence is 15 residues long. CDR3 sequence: CASTLTGGEDYGYTF. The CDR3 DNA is TGTGCCAGCACCCTCACAGGGGGCGAGGACTATGGCTACACCTTC.

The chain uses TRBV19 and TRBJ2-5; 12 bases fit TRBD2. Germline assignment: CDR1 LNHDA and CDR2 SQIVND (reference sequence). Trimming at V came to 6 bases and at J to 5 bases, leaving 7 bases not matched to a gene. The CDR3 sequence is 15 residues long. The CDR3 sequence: CASRTQTSGSETQYF. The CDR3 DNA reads TGTGCCAGTAGAACACAGACTAGCGGGAGTGAGACCCAGTACTTC.

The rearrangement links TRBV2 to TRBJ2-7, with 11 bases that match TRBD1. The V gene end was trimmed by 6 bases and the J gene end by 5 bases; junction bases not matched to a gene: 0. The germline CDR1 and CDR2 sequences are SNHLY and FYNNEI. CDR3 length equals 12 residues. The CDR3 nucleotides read TGTGCCAGCAGGGACAGGGGGCACGAGCAGTACTTC. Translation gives CASRDRGHEQYF.